Below are 18 T cell receptor beta chains sequenced from a single sample in a study of blood T cell repertoires in COVID-19. TCRdb's copy holds only in-frame clones and misses some; the assay was immunoSEQ multiplex PCR. The data contain about 140,000 clones, more than 60% of them singletons. The material sequenced was peripheral blood. The receptors derive from a man aged 80 or over with acute or convalescent COVID-19.

J is TRBJ1-4 and V is TRBV5-5, with 7 bases aligning to TRBD1. The length of the CDR3 is 13 residues. In germline, CDR1 is SGHKS, CDR2 YYEKEE (reference sequence). J was trimmed by 6 bases and V by 4 bases; bases with no gene match: 3. The CDR3 DNA follows: TGTGCCAGCAGCCCGGGGACAGATGAAAAACTGTTTTTT. It yields the protein CASSPGTDEKLFF.

This clone occurred a few times. The chain joins TRBV10-3 to TRBJ1-6; D gene unclear. Germline V gives CDR1 ENHRY, CDR2 SYGVKD. The CDR3 has 12 residues. V lost 3 bases and J 8 bases, leaving 5 bases between the germline ends. CDR3 loop: CAISESDSPLHF. The CDR3 bases are TGTGCCATCAGTGAATCTGATTCACCCCTCCACTTT.

A few counts support this clone. The chain employs TRBV19 and TRBJ1-5; 7 bases map to TRBD1. The CDR3 has 16 amino acids. Germline V CDR1 and CDR2: LNHDA, SQIVND (reference sequence). The V and J ends lost 3 bases and 2 bases, in that order; junction bases with no gene match: 7. The CDR3, as DNA: TGTGCCAGTAGTATGATGTGGACAGGAGGCAATCAGCCCCAGCATTTT. Translated: CASSMMWTGGNQPQHF.

The chain joins TRBV9 to TRBJ2-3; 10 bases are a match to TRBD2. The CDR3 contains 17 residues. CDR1 SGDLS and CDR2 YYNGEE come from the germline V gene. V lost 3 bases to trimming and J lost 0 bases; unmatched junction nucleotides: 7. In DNA, the CDR3 is TGTGCCAGCAGCGCCCTAGCGGGGGCATTAAGCACAGATACGCAGTATTTT. Translating gives CASSALAGALSTDTQYF. The full variable domain, with the rest looked up from reference TRBV9 and TRBJ2-3, is DSGVTQTPKHLITATGQRVTLRCSPRSGDLSVYWYQQSLDQGLQFLIQYYNGEERAKGNILERFSAQQFPDLHSELNLSSLELGDSALYFCASSALAGALSTDTQYFGPGTRLTVL.

The CDR3 nucleotides read TGTGCCAGCTCACCAGAGGCCGACTTCAATGAAAAACTGTTTTTT. Translated: CASSPEADFNEKLFF. The genes are TRBV18 and TRBJ1-4; D remains ambiguous. The germline V gene has CDR1 KGHSH and CDR2 LQKENI. Trimming stripped 2 bases from V and 5 bases from J, with 12 bases between. This CDR3 is 15 amino acids long.

The chain combines TRBV24-1 with TRBJ1-5, with D possibly matching TRBD1 (5 bases). Germline CDR1 and CDR2: KGHDR and SFDVKD. The CDR3 sequence is 13 residues long. The V and J ends lost 6 bases and 6 bases respectively, with 11 bases between them. The CDR3 DNA reads TGTGCCACCAGTTCACCGGGACTTCAGCCCCAGCATTTT. It encodes CATSSPGLQPQHF.

The chain employs TRBV9 and TRBJ2-2, with 14 bases lining up with TRBD2. CDR1 SGDLS and CDR2 YYNGEE come from the germline V gene. The CDR3 extends over 18 amino acids. Trimming removed 3 bases from V and 7 bases from J; junction bases left unmatched: 11. DNA for the CDR3: TGTGCCAGCAGCGCCTCGACTAGCGGGGGGGTTCGGATCGGGGAGCTGTTTTTT. Translation: CASSASTSGGVRIGELFF.

This chain links TRBV7-3 with TRBJ1-2; 8 bases match TRBD1. The length of the CDR3 is 14 residues. Germline V gene lookup returns CDR1 SGHTA and CDR2 FQGTGA. J was trimmed by 4 bases and V by 4 bases; bases with no gene match: 5. Here the CDR3 reads CASSSAGQAYGYTF. The CDR3 region has the DNA TGTGCCAGCAGCTCCGCGGGACAGGCCTATGGCTACACCTTC.

The chain joins TRBV13 to TRBJ1-6; maybe TRBD1 (6 bases). Trimming removed 4 bases at V and 10 bases at J, with 17 bases between. CDR3 length: 15 residues. Germline CDR1 reads PRHDT; CDR2 reads FYEKMQ (reference sequence). The CDR3 bases are TGTGCCAGCAGCTCTAGTCGGGGGGGGCGGTCACCCCTCCACTTT. It encodes CASSSSRGGRSPLHF. Combining the CDR3 with reference TRBV13 and TRBJ1-6 gives the whole variable domain AAGVIQSPRHLIKEKRETATLKCYPIPRHDTVYWYQQGPGQDPQFLISFYEKMQSDKGSIPDRFSAQQFSDYHSELNMSSLELGDSALYFCASSSSRGGRSPLHFGNGTRLTVT.

This clone was detected only a few times. The V gene is TRBV6-6, the J gene TRBJ1-4; D is perhaps TRBD1 (6 bases). The length of the CDR3 is 14 residues. CDR1 and CDR2 (germline): MNHNY, SVGAGI (reference sequence). Trimming pared 1 base from V and 7 bases from J, leaving 10 bases between. CDR3 region: CASSYLTGTEKLFF. The CDR3 DNA is TGTGCCAGCAGTTACTTAACAGGGACTGAAAAACTGTTTTTT.

The chain couples TRBV19 to TRBJ1-1; the match to TRBD1 covers 7 bases. The J segment lost 1 base and the V segment lost 5 bases, leaving 4 bases of the junction unmatched. The CDR3 is made up of 14 amino acids. Germline V gives CDR1 LNHDA, CDR2 SQIVND (reference sequence). CDR3 residues: CASSFGTANTEAFF. CDR3 sequence (DNA): TGTGCCAGTAGTTTCGGGACAGCGAACACTGAAGCTTTCTTT.

The chain links TRBV7-2 to TRBJ2-1; 7 nucleotides align to TRBD1. The V gene's germline CDR1 is SGHTA and CDR2 FQGNSA. The ends lost 4 bases at V and 4 bases at J; junction bases unmatched: 7. The CDR3 sequence is 15 residues long. The DNA of the CDR3 is TGTGCCAGCAGCTCAGAGGGACAGATTTACAATGAGCAGTTCTTC. It codes for CASSSEGQIYNEQFF.

The chain recombines TRBV19 with TRBJ2-1, with D possibly TRBD2 on 7 matching bases. Germline CDR1 and CDR2: LNHDA and SQIVND (reference sequence). The CDR3 extends over 16 amino acids. V was clipped by 3 bases and J by 5 bases, with 17 bases between them. CDR3 nucleotide sequence: TGTGCCAGTAGTATCGGCCGGGGGGCGATCCACAATGAGCAGTTCTTC. Translated, it gives CASSIGRGAIHNEQFF.

The V call is TRBV2, the J call TRBJ1-5; tentative D call: TRBD1 (6 bases). CDR3 length equals 13 residues. Germline V gene data show CDR1 as SNHLY and CDR2 as FYNNEI. V was shortened by 6 bases and J by 4 bases, with 10 bases between the two germline ends. CDR3 residues: CASRYRENQPQHF. In DNA form, the CDR3 reads TGTGCCAGCAGGTACAGGGAAAATCAGCCCCAGCATTTT. Full variable domain (remainder filled in from reference TRBV2 and TRBJ1-5): EPEVTQTPSHQVTQMGQEVILRCVPISNHLYFYWYRQILGQKVEFLVSFYNNEISEKSEIFDDQFSVERPDGSNFTLKIRSTKLEDSAMYFCASRYRENQPQHFGDGTRLSIL.

The chain has TRBV6-5 and TRBJ2-2; TRBD1 agrees at 9 bases. CDR3 length: 14 residues. V was pared by 6 bases and J by 7 bases, with 6 bases of the junction left unmatched. CDR1 and CDR2 from the germline V gene are MNHEY and SVGAGI. This CDR3 reads CASSLQGAHGELFF. The DNA of the CDR3 is TGTGCCAGCAGCCTACAGGGGGCTCACGGGGAGCTGTTTTTT.

V usage is TRBV28 and J usage is TRBJ2-1; perhaps TRBD1 as D (6 bases). The CDR3 totals 16 residues. The ends were cut back, 3 bases at V and 5 bases at J, with 17 bases in the middle. Germline CDR1 and CDR2: MDHEN and SYDVKM. The CDR3 spells CASSFWRQAAHNEQFF. CDR3 coding DNA: TGTGCCAGCAGTTTTTGGAGACAGGCCGCCCACAATGAGCAGTTCTTC.

The gene calls are TRBV4-1 and TRBJ1-5, with D tentatively TRBD1 (5 bases). V was pared by 1 base and J by 5 bases, with 15 bases between. The germline gives CDR1 MGHRA, CDR2 YSYEKL. There are 16 residues in the CDR3. Written as DNA, the CDR3 is TGCGCCAGCAGCCAAGGTCCCATGTGGGGCGATCAGCCCCAGCATTTT. Protein: CASSQGPMWGDQPQHF.

This clone was seen just once. J is TRBJ2-2 and V is TRBV7-8; possible D gene TRBD1, 5 bases. Trimming removed 5 bases from V and 8 bases from J, with 9 bases in between. Germline V gene lookup returns CDR1 SGHVS and CDR2 FQNEAQ. CDR3 length: 12 residues. The CDR3 loop is CASSLDMGELFF. DNA for the CDR3: TGTGCCAGCAGCCTGGACATGGGGGAGCTGTTTTTT.